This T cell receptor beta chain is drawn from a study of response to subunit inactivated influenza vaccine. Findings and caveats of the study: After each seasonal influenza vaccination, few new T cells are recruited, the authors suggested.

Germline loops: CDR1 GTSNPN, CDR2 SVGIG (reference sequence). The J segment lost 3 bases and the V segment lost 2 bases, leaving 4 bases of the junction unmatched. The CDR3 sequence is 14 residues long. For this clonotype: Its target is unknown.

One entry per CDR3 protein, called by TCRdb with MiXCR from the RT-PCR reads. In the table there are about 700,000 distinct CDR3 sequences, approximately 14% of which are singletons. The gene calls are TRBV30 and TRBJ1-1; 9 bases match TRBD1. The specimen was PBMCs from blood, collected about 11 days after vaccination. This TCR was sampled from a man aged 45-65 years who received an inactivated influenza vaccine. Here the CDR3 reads CAWSFGQGYTEAFF. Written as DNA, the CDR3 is TGTGCCTGGAGTTTCGGACAGGGGTACACTGAAGCTTTCTTT.